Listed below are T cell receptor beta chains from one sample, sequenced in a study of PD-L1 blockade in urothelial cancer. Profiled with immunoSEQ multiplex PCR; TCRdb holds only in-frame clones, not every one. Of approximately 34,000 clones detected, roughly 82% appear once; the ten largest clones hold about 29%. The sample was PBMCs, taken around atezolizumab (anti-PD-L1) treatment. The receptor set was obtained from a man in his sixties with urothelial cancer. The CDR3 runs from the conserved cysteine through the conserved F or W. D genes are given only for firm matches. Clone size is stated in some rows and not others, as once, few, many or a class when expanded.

CDR3 DNA: TGTGCCAGCAGTGCCGGACGGGACTCTGGGGCCAACGTCCTGACTTTC; CDR3 protein: CASSAGRDSGANVLTF; J gene: TRBJ2-6; D gene: NA; clone size: NA; V gene: TRBV6-4
CDR3 DNA: TGTGCCAGCAGCTTTGATGGGGGCCAACAAGAGACCCAGTACTTC; CDR3 protein: CASSFDGGQQETQYF; J gene: TRBJ2-5; D gene: NA; clone size: once; V gene: TRBV5-4
CDR3 DNA: TGCGCCAGCAGCCCGACCGACAGGAACACTGAAGCTTTCTTT; CDR3 protein: CASSPTDRNTEAFF; J gene: TRBJ1-1; D gene: NA; clone size: NA; V gene: TRBV4-3
CDR3 DNA: TGTGCCAGCAGCCCCCAGGGGTTGGCCGAGCAGTACTTC; CDR3 protein: CASSPQGLAEQYF; J gene: TRBJ2-7; D gene: NA; clone size: NA; V gene: TRBV5-5
CDR3 DNA: TGTGCCAGCAGTACCGGGACTAGCGTCACAGATACGCAGTATTTT; CDR3 protein: CASSTGTSVTDTQYF; J gene: TRBJ2-3; D gene: TRBD2; clone size: NA; V gene: TRBV7-2
CDR3 DNA: TGTGCCAGCAGTGAAGCCGGGGGACAGTCTAACTATGGCTACACCTTC; CDR3 protein: CASSEAGGQSNYGYTF; J gene: TRBJ1-2; D gene: TRBD1; clone size: NA; V gene: TRBV2
CDR3 DNA: TGTGCCAGCAGCTCCACCCCGACTGTAGCCAAAAACATTCAGTACTTC; CDR3 protein: CASSSTPTVAKNIQYF; J gene: TRBJ2-4; D gene: NA; clone size: NA; V gene: TRBV7-8
CDR3 DNA: TGTGCCAGCAGTTCACTGTCGGGGGTAGCTGGTAATGAGCAGTTCTTC; CDR3 protein: CASSSLSGVAGNEQFF; J gene: TRBJ2-1; D gene: NA; clone size: NA; V gene: TRBV5-5
CDR3 DNA: TGTGCCAGCAGCTGGACAGGGGGCTACGAGCAGTACTTC; CDR3 protein: CASSWTGGYEQYF; J gene: TRBJ2-7; D gene: TRBD1; clone size: NA; V gene: TRBV11-2
CDR3 DNA: TGTGCCATCACCGGGACAGGGGACTACGAGCAGTACTTC; CDR3 protein: CAITGTGDYEQYF; J gene: TRBJ2-7; D gene: TRBD1; clone size: NA; V gene: TRBV10-3
CDR3 DNA: TGCAGCGTTGGAGAGGGCCAGCAGCCCCAGCATTTT; CDR3 protein: CSVGEGQQPQHF; J gene: TRBJ1-5; D gene: NA; clone size: few; V gene: TRBV29-1
CDR3 DNA: TGTGCCAGCAGCTCCGACAGGGGAAGGTATGAGCAGTTCTTC; CDR3 protein: CASSSDRGRYEQFF; J gene: TRBJ2-1; D gene: TRBD1; clone size: NA; V gene: TRBV28
CDR3 DNA: TGTGCCAGTAGTATAGGGGGCAGCCTCATCTATGGCTACACCTTC; CDR3 protein: CASSIGGSLIYGYTF; J gene: TRBJ1-2; D gene: NA; clone size: NA; V gene: TRBV19
CDR3 DNA: TGTGCCAGCAGCTTGGCACAGGGGATTAGAGCCTCCTACGAGCAGTACTTC; CDR3 protein: CASSLAQGIRASYEQYF; J gene: TRBJ2-7; D gene: TRBD1; clone size: NA; V gene: TRBV5-6
CDR3 DNA: TGTGCCAGCAGCTTAGGGGGCCCAGGGGGGAACTCTGGGGCCAACGTCCTGACTTTC; CDR3 protein: CASSLGGPGGNSGANVLTF; J gene: TRBJ2-6; D gene: NA; clone size: NA; V gene: TRBV11-2
CDR3 DNA: TGTGCCAGCAGCCAGGGTGGTTTGACAGGTGGCACCATATATTTT; CDR3 protein: CASSQGGLTGGTIYF; J gene: TRBJ1-3; D gene: NA; clone size: NA; V gene: TRBV11-2
CDR3 DNA: TGTGCCAGCAGTGCTAGGGGCGGAGCCACAGATACGCAGTATTTT; CDR3 protein: CASSARGGATDTQYF; J gene: TRBJ2-3; D gene: NA; clone size: NA; V gene: TRBV2
CDR3 DNA: TGTGCCATCAGTGAGGGACAGTACAATGAGCAGTTCTTC; CDR3 protein: CAISEGQYNEQFF; J gene: TRBJ2-1; D gene: NA; clone size: NA; V gene: TRBV10-3
CDR3 DNA: TGCGCCAGCAGCCCCGGGACTACGAATTCACCCCTCCACTTT; CDR3 protein: CASSPGTTNSPLHF; J gene: TRBJ1-6; D gene: NA; clone size: few; V gene: TRBV5-1
CDR3 DNA: TGTGCCAGTTCGGGGGGGTTCTATAATTCACCCCTCCACTTT; CDR3 protein: CASSGGFYNSPLHF; J gene: TRBJ1-6; D gene: NA; clone size: medium-sized; V gene: TRBV27
CDR3 DNA: TGCGCCAGCAGTGATAGGGGGAGGGCCGGGGAGCAGTTCTTC; CDR3 protein: CASSDRGRAGEQFF; J gene: TRBJ2-1; D gene: NA; clone size: NA; V gene: TRBV10-1
CDR3 DNA: TGTGCCAGCAGCCCCATGACAGGGATCGCAGATACGCAGTATTTT; CDR3 protein: CASSPMTGIADTQYF; J gene: TRBJ2-3; D gene: TRBD1; clone size: NA; V gene: TRBV6-4
CDR3 DNA: TGTGCCAGTAGTTCCTCCACAGGGAACTTTAACTATGGCTACACCTTC; CDR3 protein: CASSSSTGNFNYGYTF; J gene: TRBJ1-2; D gene: NA; clone size: NA; V gene: TRBV19
CDR3 DNA: TGTGCCAGCAGTCAACAGGGGTATCAGCCCCAGCATTTT; CDR3 protein: CASSQQGYQPQHF; J gene: TRBJ1-5; D gene: TRBD1; clone size: NA; V gene: TRBV6-5
CDR3 DNA: TGTGCCAGCAGCTCGGCGGGAAGGCGGGGGCCCGAGCAGTACTTC; CDR3 protein: CASSSAGRRGPEQYF; J gene: TRBJ2-7; D gene: NA; clone size: once; V gene: TRBV5-6
CDR3 DNA: TGTGCCAGCTCACCATTCCCGGGACTAGCGTCCAATGAGCAGTTCTTC; CDR3 protein: CASSPFPGLASNEQFF; J gene: TRBJ2-1; D gene: TRBD2; clone size: NA; V gene: TRBV18
CDR3 DNA: TGTGCCAGCAGCCCCATCCTGGGGGGAGCTGACGAGCAGTTCTTC; CDR3 protein: CASSPILGGADEQFF; J gene: TRBJ2-1; D gene: NA; clone size: NA; V gene: TRBV9
CDR3 DNA: TGCAGCGTTGGGGACGTGGGGAGGGACTATGGCTACACCTTC; CDR3 protein: CSVGDVGRDYGYTF; J gene: TRBJ1-2; D gene: NA; clone size: once; V gene: TRBV29-1
CDR3 DNA: TGTGCCAGCATGGGGGCCACCTACGAGCAGTACTTC; CDR3 protein: CASMGATYEQYF; J gene: TRBJ2-7; D gene: NA; clone size: NA; V gene: TRBV6-5
CDR3 DNA: TGCGCCAGCAGCTTGGATCCCCACAGTAACTATGGCTACACCTTC; CDR3 protein: CASSLDPHSNYGYTF; J gene: TRBJ1-2; D gene: NA; clone size: NA; V gene: TRBV5-1
CDR3 DNA: TGCGCCAGCAGCTCCGGACTAGCGACGAACGGCGAGCAGTACTTC; CDR3 protein: CASSSGLATNGEQYF; J gene: TRBJ2-7; D gene: TRBD2; clone size: NA; V gene: TRBV5-1
CDR3 DNA: TGTGCCAGCAGCTCAGACAGGAGACACACCATATATTTT; CDR3 protein: CASSSDRRHTIYF; J gene: TRBJ1-3; D gene: NA; clone size: NA; V gene: TRBV7-2
CDR3 DNA: TGTGCCAGCAGCTTAGCGGGCCATGAGGGAGAGACCCAGTACTTC; CDR3 protein: CASSLAGHEGETQYF; J gene: TRBJ2-5; D gene: NA; clone size: once; V gene: TRBV7-9
CDR3 DNA: TGTGCCAGCAGCCAAACGGACTCTACAGGGACCTACGAGCAGTACTTC; CDR3 protein: CASSQTDSTGTYEQYF; J gene: TRBJ2-7; D gene: NA; clone size: medium-sized; V gene: TRBV4-2
CDR3 DNA: TGCAGTGCCAGACCCGGGTGGGGCTACACCTTC; CDR3 protein: CSARPGWGYTF; J gene: TRBJ1-2; D gene: NA; clone size: NA; V gene: TRBV20-1
CDR3 DNA: TGTGCCAGCAGCTCCACAGGTGCCTCGGAAGCTTTCTTT; CDR3 protein: CASSSTGASEAFF; J gene: TRBJ1-1; D gene: NA; clone size: NA; V gene: TRBV13
CDR3 DNA: TGTGCCAGCAGCCCGCCCGGGACAGGTCTTGACGAGCAGTACTTC; CDR3 protein: CASSPPGTGLDEQYF; J gene: TRBJ2-7; D gene: TRBD1; clone size: NA; V gene: TRBV7-8
CDR3 DNA: TGTGCCAGTAGTAACGAAGGGGCCACCTACGAGCAGTACTTC; CDR3 protein: CASSNEGATYEQYF; J gene: TRBJ2-7; D gene: NA; clone size: NA; V gene: TRBV19
CDR3 DNA: TGCGCCAGCAGCTTGGTAGCGGGAGGGCCAGTGGATGAGCAGTTCTTC; CDR3 protein: CASSLVAGGPVDEQFF; J gene: TRBJ2-1; D gene: TRBD2; clone size: NA; V gene: TRBV5-1
CDR3 DNA: TGTGCCAGCAGTTCTTTCTACGAGCAGTACTTC; CDR3 protein: CASSSFYEQYF; J gene: TRBJ2-7; D gene: NA; clone size: NA; V gene: TRBV7-9
CDR3 DNA: TGTGCCAGCAGCGGAACGAGCGGGACAGGGGGCAGGGGAAACACTGAAGCTTTCTTT; CDR3 protein: CASSGTSGTGGRGNTEAFF; J gene: TRBJ1-1; D gene: TRBD1; clone size: NA; V gene: TRBV9
CDR3 DNA: TGTGCCATCACCCAGACAGGGTCCTATGGCTACACCTTC; CDR3 protein: CAITQTGSYGYTF; J gene: TRBJ1-2; D gene: TRBD1; clone size: NA; V gene: TRBV10-3
CDR3 DNA: TGTGCCAGCTCACCCCAGGGGGCAGTGGGCACTGAAGCTTTCTTT; CDR3 protein: CASSPQGAVGTEAFF; J gene: TRBJ1-1; D gene: TRBD1; clone size: NA; V gene: TRBV18
CDR3 DNA: TGCGCCAGCAGCTTACTACAGGGAAACTATGGCTACACCTTC; CDR3 protein: CASSLLQGNYGYTF; J gene: TRBJ1-2; D gene: NA; clone size: NA; V gene: TRBV5-1
CDR3 DNA: TGTGCCAGCAGCTACCGCAGCGGGGGGCGCGGGTTAAGGAATGGCTACACCTTC; CDR3 protein: CASSYRSGGRGLRNGYTF; J gene: TRBJ1-2; D gene: NA; clone size: once; V gene: TRBV21-1
CDR3 DNA: TGTGCCAGCAGCTTTGACAGGGATCAGCCCCAGCATTTT; CDR3 protein: CASSFDRDQPQHF; J gene: TRBJ1-5; D gene: TRBD1; clone size: NA; V gene: TRBV13
CDR3 DNA: TGTGCCAGCAGTTCAATAGCGGGAGAGCTCTACGAGCAGTACTTC; CDR3 protein: CASSSIAGELYEQYF; J gene: TRBJ2-7; D gene: TRBD2; clone size: NA; V gene: TRBV27
CDR3 DNA: TGTGCCAGCAGCTCCGTATCGACAGACACCGGGGAGCTGTTTTTT; CDR3 protein: CASSSVSTDTGELFF; J gene: TRBJ2-2; D gene: NA; clone size: NA; V gene: TRBV5-4
CDR3 DNA: TGCGCCAGCAGCCAAGGGACTAGCGGGAGCTCCTACAATGAGCAGTTCTTC; CDR3 protein: CASSQGTSGSSYNEQFF; J gene: TRBJ2-1; D gene: TRBD2; clone size: NA; V gene: TRBV4-1
CDR3 DNA: TGTGCCAGTAGTATAGATCAGGGACTAGCAACCGATACGCAGTATTTT; CDR3 protein: CASSIDQGLATDTQYF; J gene: TRBJ2-3; D gene: TRBD2; clone size: NA; V gene: TRBV19